This T cell receptor (beta chain) was observed in a study of T cells after yellow fever vaccination. Study-wide background: Researchers used SMART-Seq v4 Ultra Low Input to prepare fractions that had low cell numbers. The study, taken as a whole, reports: A small share of clonotypes appeared in both CD4 and CD8 compartments. Peaking on day 5 versus 15, the secondary response was faster but weaker.

On this clonotype: Its antigen is as yet unknown.

The CDR3 totals 14 residues. Germline CDR1 reads DFQATT; CDR2 reads SNEGSKA (reference sequence). V lost 5 bases and J lost 4, with 17 bases in between. From the 5' RACE reads, TCRdb called clonotypes with MiXCR, one entry per CDR3 protein. The data hold about 510,000 distinct CDR3 sequences, with about a fifth observed a single time. The gene calls are TRBV20-1 and TRBJ2-5; the D call may be TRBD1 or TRBD2 (5 bases each). The receptor's source is a man younger than 30 who received the YFV17D yellow fever vaccine. The input for sequencing was PBMCs, taken 21 days after the first yellow fever vaccination. The chain's CDR3 is CSAVLNYGAETQYF. For the CDR3, the DNA is TGCAGTGCTGTATTAAACTACGGGGCAGAGACCCAGTACTTC.